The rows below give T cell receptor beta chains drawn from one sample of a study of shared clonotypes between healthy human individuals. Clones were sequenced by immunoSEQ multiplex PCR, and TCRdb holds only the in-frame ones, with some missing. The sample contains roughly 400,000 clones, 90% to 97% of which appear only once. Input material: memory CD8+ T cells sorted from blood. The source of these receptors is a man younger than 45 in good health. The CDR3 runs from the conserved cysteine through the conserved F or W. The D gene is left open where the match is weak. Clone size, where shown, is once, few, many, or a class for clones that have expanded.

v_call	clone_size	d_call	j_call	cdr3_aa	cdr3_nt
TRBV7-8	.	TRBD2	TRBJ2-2	CASSLVAGVGTGELFF	TGTGCCAGCAGCTTAGTTGCGGGAGTGGGGACCGGGGAGCTGTTTTTT
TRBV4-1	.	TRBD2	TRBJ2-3	CASSRPVPLLAGEPDTQYF	TGCGCCAGCAGCCGCCCCGTCCCTTTACTAGCGGGAGAACCAGATACGCAGTATTTT
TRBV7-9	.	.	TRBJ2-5	CASSPGSWETQYF	TGTGCCAGCAGCCCCGGTAGCTGGGAGACCCAGTACTTC
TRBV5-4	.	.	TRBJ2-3	CASSLYNTDTQYF	TGTGCCAGCAGCTTATACAACACAGATACGCAGTATTTT
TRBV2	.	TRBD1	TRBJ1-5	CASSVGQGNNQPQHF	TGTGCCAGCAGTGTAGGACAGGGCAACAATCAGCCCCAGCATTTT
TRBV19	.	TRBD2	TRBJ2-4	CASSIEGRGGADIQYF	TGTGCCAGTAGTATAGAGGGCCGGGGGGGCGCAGACATTCAGTACTTC
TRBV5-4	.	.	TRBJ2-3	CASSLAKADTQYF	TGTGCCAGCAGCTTGGCCAAGGCAGATACGCAGTATTTT
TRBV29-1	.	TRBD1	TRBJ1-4	CSVERGTGEKLFF	TGCAGCGTTGAAAGGGGGACAGGTGAAAAACTGTTTTTT
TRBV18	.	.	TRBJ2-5	CASSPKHQETQYF	TGTGCCAGCTCACCGAAACACCAAGAGACCCAGTACTTC
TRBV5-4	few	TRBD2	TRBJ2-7	CASSPTSGSEQYF	TGTGCCAGCAGCCCGACTAGCGGGAGCGAGCAGTACTTC
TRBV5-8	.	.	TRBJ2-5	CASSLAGRETQYF	TGTGCCAGCAGCTTGGCGGGTCGGGAGACCCAGTACTTC
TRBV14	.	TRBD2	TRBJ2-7	CASSYGLAGNYEQYF	TGTGCCAGCAGCTACGGACTAGCGGGTAACTACGAGCAGTACTTC
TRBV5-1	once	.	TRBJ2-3	CASSLGSSTDTQYF	TGCGCCAGCAGCTTGGGGAGCAGCACAGATACGCAGTATTTT
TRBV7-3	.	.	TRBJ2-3	CASSLLPTDTQYF	TGTGCCAGCAGCTTACTGCCCACAGATACGCAGTATTTT
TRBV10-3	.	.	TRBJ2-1	CAISESGGSYNEQFF	TGTGCCATCAGTGAGTCTGGGGGCTCCTACAATGAGCAGTTCTTC
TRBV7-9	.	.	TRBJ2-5	CASSPRGSEYRETQYF	TGTGCCAGCAGCCCCCGGGGTAGCGAATATCGCGAGACCCAGTACTTC
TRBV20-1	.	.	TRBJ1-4	CSATDSEKLFF	TGCAGTGCTACAGATTCGGAAAAACTGTTTTTT
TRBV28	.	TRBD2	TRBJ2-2	CASIQIRTSVNTGELFF	TGTGCCAGCATTCAAATTCGGACTAGCGTTAACACCGGGGAGCTGTTTTTT
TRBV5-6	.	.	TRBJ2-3	CASSLNGDTQYF	TGTGCCAGCAGCTTGAACGGAGATACGCAGTATTTT
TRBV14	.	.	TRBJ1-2	CASSQLGTPYGYTF	TGTGCCAGCAGCCAATTGGGGACACCCTATGGCTACACCTTC
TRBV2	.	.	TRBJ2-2	CASGDTGELFF	TGTGCCAGCGGTGACACCGGGGAGCTGTTTTTT
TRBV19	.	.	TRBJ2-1	CASSIGNEQFF	TGTGCCAGTAGTATAGGAAATGAGCAGTTCTTC
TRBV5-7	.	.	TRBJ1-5	CASSPVYAGDSNQPQHF	TGTGCCAGCAGCCCTGTGTACGCAGGGGATAGCAATCAGCCCCAGCATTTT
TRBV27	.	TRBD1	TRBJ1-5	CASSRDSLNQPQHF	TGTGCCAGCAGTCGGGACAGCCTTAATCAGCCCCAGCATTTT
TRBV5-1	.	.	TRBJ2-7	CASSLYAGPSYEQYF	TGCGCCAGCAGCTTGTACGCGGGGCCCTCCTACGAGCAGTACTTC
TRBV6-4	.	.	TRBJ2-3	CASSEGAHTDTQYF	TGTGCCAGCAGTGAGGGGGCACACACAGATACGCAGTATTTT
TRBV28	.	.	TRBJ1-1	CASSRDWELAGLNTEAFF	TGTGCCAGCAGTCGGGACTGGGAGTTGGCAGGTTTAAACACTGAAGCTTTCTTT
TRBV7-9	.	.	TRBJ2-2	CASSLPGVAVNTGELFF	TGTGCCAGCAGCTTACCTGGGGTAGCGGTGAACACCGGGGAGCTGTTTTTT
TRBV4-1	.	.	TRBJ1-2	CASSPIKGGGYTF	TGCGCCAGCAGCCCGATTAAAGGGGGTGGCTACACCTTC
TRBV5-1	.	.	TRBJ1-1	CASSLANTEAFF	TGCGCCAGCAGCTTGGCCAACACTGAAGCTTTCTTT
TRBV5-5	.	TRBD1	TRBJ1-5	CASSWGQLNQPQHF	TGTGCCAGCAGCTGGGGACAGCTCAATCAGCCCCAGCATTTT
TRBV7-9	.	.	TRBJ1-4	CASSQSRVEKLFF	TGTGCCAGCAGCCAGAGTCGTGTTGAAAAACTGTTTTTT
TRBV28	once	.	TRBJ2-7	CASSLQGTIYEQYF	TGTGCCAGCAGTTTACAGGGCACCATCTACGAGCAGTACTTC
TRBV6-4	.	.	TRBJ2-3	CASSAGLTDTQYF	TGTGCCAGCAGTGCGGGCCTCACAGATACGCAGTATTTT
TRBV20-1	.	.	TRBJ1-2	CSARGALGTF	TGCAGTGCTAGAGGAGCCCTCGGCACCTTC
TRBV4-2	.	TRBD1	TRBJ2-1	CASSQGRDRGYNEQFF	TGTGCCAGCAGCCAAGGACGGGACAGGGGCTACAATGAGCAGTTCTTC
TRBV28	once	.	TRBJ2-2	CASSFVVITGELFF	TGTGCCAGCAGTTTTGTGGTGATAACCGGGGAGCTGTTTTTT
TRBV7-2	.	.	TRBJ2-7	CASSPAVQATFYEQYF	TGTGCCAGCAGCCCCGCGGTGCAGGCTACTTTCTACGAGCAGTACTTC